The entry below gives a single T cell receptor beta chain sequence along with its context. These data are taken from a study of blood T cell repertoires in COVID-19. On the study more broadly: Nucleic acid was either cDNA or gDNA, and it came from T cells, B-cell-depleted T cells, or PBMCs.

Germline values: CDR1 SGHRS, CDR2 YFSETQ. V lost 5 bases to trimming and J lost 6 bases, with 8 bases between them. The CDR3 covers 11 residues. Sequencing used immunoSEQ multiplex PCR; TCRdb keeps in-frame clones, though not all of them. The table lists 150,000 or so clones, roughly nine tenths of them singletons, with over 2% in the top ten. The receptor comes from a woman aged 70-85 years with acute or convalescent COVID-19. The gene calls are TRBV5-1 and TRBJ1-2; D may be TRBD1 (5 bases). Sequenced input: peripheral blood. DNA of the CDR3: TGCGCCAGCAGGGACAATAATGGCTACACCTTC. Residues: CASRDNNGYTF. Together with reference TRBV5-1 and TRBJ1-2, the CDR3 gives the full variable domain: KAGVTQTPRYLIKTRGQQVTLSCSPISGHRSVSWYQQTPGQGLQFLFEYFSETQRNKGNFPGRFSGRQFSNSRSEMNVSTLELGDSALYLCASRDNNGYTFGSGTRLTVV.